What follows describes a single TCR beta chain. Per germline, CDR1 SGHDT and CDR2 YYEEEE. Trimming removed 5 bases from V and 1 base from J, with 9 bases in between. This CDR3 spans 13 amino acids. These data originate in a study of blood T cell repertoires in COVID-19. Study context: T cells, B-cell-depleted T cells, or PBMCs provided the cDNA or gDNA that served as material.

Per the study methods: Using reference gene primer amplification, nucleated cell counts were estimated. Only in-frame clones appear in the TCRdb table, and some are missing; sequencing was by immunoSEQ multiplex PCR. V and J calls and clone size are as listed in that table; D and trimming were resolved from the DNA. The sample carries some 170,000 clones, around four fifths recorded once. This receptor was taken from a woman aged 45-65 years who had recovered from COVID-19. Sequencing was done on a sample of PBMCs or T cells enriched from blood (not recorded which). The chain joins TRBV5-6 to TRBJ1-2; unclear D gene. The DNA of the CDR3 is TGTGCCAGCAGGCTCGCGGGTAACTATGGCTACACCTTC. It yields the protein CASRLAGNYGYTF.